The text below deals with one TCR beta chain. The antigen is not known. One end of the junction is discordant with germline, which a read error may explain. This sample was included in a study of cytomegalovirus exposure and HLA in healthy donors. General study points: Many donors shared some public TCRs, even though most TCR sequences were rare.

TCRdb's copy holds only in-frame clones and misses some; the assay was immunoSEQ multiplex PCR. The data contain about 140,000 clones, about 87% of them singletons. This sequence originates from a man aged 18 to 30 in good health and CMV-seropositive. What was sequenced was PBMCs.

CDR3 amino acids: CASSSGLQGSSFILF. The CDR3, as DNA: TGCGCCAGCAGCTCGGGATTACAGGGTTCGTCCTTCATTCTATTC. The chain links TRBV5-1 to TRBJ1-2, with D perhaps matching TRBD1 (6 bases). Germline CDR1 is SGHRS and CDR2 is YFSETQ. The CDR3 covers 15 residues. Together with reference TRBV5-1 and TRBJ1-2, the CDR3 gives the full variable domain: KAGVTQTPRYLIKTRGQQVTLSCSPISGHRSVSWYQQTPGQGLQFLFEYFSETQRNKGNFPGRFSGRQFSNSRSEMNVSTLELGDSALYLCASSSGLQGSSFILFGSGTRLTVV.